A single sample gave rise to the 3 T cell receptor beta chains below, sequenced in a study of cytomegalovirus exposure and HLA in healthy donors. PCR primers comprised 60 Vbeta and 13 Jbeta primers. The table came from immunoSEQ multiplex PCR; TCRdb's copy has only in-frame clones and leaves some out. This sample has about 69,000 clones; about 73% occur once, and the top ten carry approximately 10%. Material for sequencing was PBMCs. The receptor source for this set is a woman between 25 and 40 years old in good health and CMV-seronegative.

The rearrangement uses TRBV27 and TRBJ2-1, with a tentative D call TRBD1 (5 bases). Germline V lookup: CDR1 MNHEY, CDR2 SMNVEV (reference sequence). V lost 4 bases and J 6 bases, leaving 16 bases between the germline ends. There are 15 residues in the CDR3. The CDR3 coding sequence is TGTGCCAGCAGTTCCAGGGATCCGCTCCCCAATGAGCAGTTCTTC. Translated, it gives CASSSRDPLPNEQFF.

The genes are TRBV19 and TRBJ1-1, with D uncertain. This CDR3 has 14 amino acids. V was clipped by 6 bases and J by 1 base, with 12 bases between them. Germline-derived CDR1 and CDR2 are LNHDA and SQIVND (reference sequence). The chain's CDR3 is CASRKREGNTEAFF. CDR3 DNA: TGTGCCAGTAGAAAAAGGGAGGGGAACACTGAAGCTTTCTTT.

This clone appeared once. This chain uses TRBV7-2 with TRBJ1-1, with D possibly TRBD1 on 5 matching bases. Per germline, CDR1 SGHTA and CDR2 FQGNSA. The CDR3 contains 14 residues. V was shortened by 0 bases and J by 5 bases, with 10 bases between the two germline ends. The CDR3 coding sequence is TGTGCCAGCAGCTTAGCGGTCGGGGGGACTGAAGCTTTCTTT. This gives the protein CASSLAVGGTEAFF.